These 23 T cell receptor beta chains were sequenced from one sample in a study of identical twins. TCRdb reanalysed the 5' RACE reads using MiXCR and keeps one entry per CDR3 protein. The sample holds about 730,000 distinct CDR3 sequences; 21% are singletons and the top ten take more than 4%. These data also featured in a second study, about T cells expressing NK-cell markers.

The material sequenced was PBMCs. These receptors came from a woman between 18 and 30 years old in good health.

This sequence joins TRBV5-5 and TRBJ1-2; D is uncertain. Trimming cost V 3 bases and J 8 bases, with 11 bases left between them. The CDR3 is 12 amino acids. Germline CDR1 reads SGHKS; CDR2 reads YYEKEE (reference sequence). CDR3 sequence: CASSSGSVGYTF. CDR3 DNA sequence: TGTGCCAGCAGCTCCGGATCAGTCGGCTACACCTTC.

V and J are TRBV18 and TRBJ1-1; D is unclear. V gave up 4 bases and J gave up 7 bases, with 10 bases separating them. The CDR3 spans 12 residues. Germline CDR1 and CDR2: KGHSH and LQKENI. This CDR3 is CASSRNDIEAFF. The CDR3 DNA sequence: TGTGCCAGCTCACGGAACGATATTGAAGCTTTCTTT.

The J gene is TRBJ1-2, the V gene TRBV9; no clear D gene. The CDR3 has 14 residues. Germline V gene sequence: CDR1 SGDLS, CDR2 YYNGEE. The V end was cut by 3 bases, the J end by 0 bases, with 9 bases between. CDR3 DNA: TGTGCCAGCAGCGCAAGGTCGCCTAACTATGGCTACACCTTC. It yields the protein CASSARSPNYGYTF.

There are many counts of this clonotype. J is TRBJ2-1 and V is TRBV7-6, with unresolved D. The CDR3 covers 16 residues. From germline, CDR1 is SGHVS and CDR2 FNYEAQ. The V end was cut by 5 bases, the J end by 7 bases, with 21 bases between. CDR3 sequence: CASSALVASEGNEQFF. In nucleotides, the CDR3 is TGTGCCAGCAGCGCTCTTGTGGCTTCCGAAGGGAATGAGCAGTTCTTC.

This clonotype was observed once. The CDR3 nucleotides are TGTGCCAGCAGTTACTCCACTAGCCGTACCTACGAGCAGTACTTC. Its translation is CASSYSTSRTYEQYF. This chain uses TRBV6-5 with TRBJ2-7, with D perhaps matching TRBD2 (6 bases). This CDR3 contains 15 residues. CDR1 is MNHEY, CDR2 SVGAGI, per germline. The V end lost 0 bases, the J end lost 2 bases, and 11 bases lay between the germline ends.

Many counts were recorded for this clonotype. The chain couples TRBV12-3 or TRBV12-4 to TRBJ2-7; no clear D. CDR3 length: 11 residues. V lost 6 bases and J 5 bases, leaving 8 bases between the germline ends. CDR3 in amino acids: CASRLSNEQYF. The CDR3 DNA reads TGTGCCAGCAGACTGTCCAACGAGCAGTACTTC.

This clonotype has a handful of counts. The rearrangement links TRBV20-1 to TRBJ1-1; D is unclear. The CDR3 is 14 residues long. The V end lost 1 base, the J end lost 0 bases, and 9 bases lay between the germline ends. Germline V gene sequence: CDR1 DFQATT, CDR2 SNEGSKA (reference sequence). The CDR3 nucleotides read TGCAGTGCTAGAGGTGTTGAGATGAACACTGAAGCTTTCTTT. It encodes CSARGVEMNTEAFF.

The chain is built from TRBV9 and TRBJ2-5; the match to TRBD2 covers 7 bases. Trimming at V came to 4 bases and at J to 2 bases, leaving 8 bases not matched to a gene. The germline V gene has CDR1 SGDLS and CDR2 YYNGEE. The CDR3 loop spans 15 amino acids. The CDR3 sequence: CASSPRPSGQETQYF. The CDR3 region has the DNA TGTGCCAGCAGCCCCCGCCCTAGCGGACAAGAGACCCAGTACTTC. The whole variable domain, filled in from reference TRBV9 and TRBJ2-5, reads DSGVTQTPKHLITATGQRVTLRCSPRSGDLSVYWYQQSLDQGLQFLIQYYNGEERAKGNILERFSAQQFPDLHSELNLSSLELGDSALYFCASSPRPSGQETQYFGPGTRLLVL.

This clonotype has more than one count but fewer than ten. The V gene is TRBV20-1, the J gene TRBJ2-3; 9 bases line up with TRBD2. The germline V gene has CDR1 DFQATT and CDR2 SNEGSKA (reference sequence). Germline trimming cut 4 bases from V and 4 bases from J; bases unmatched to any gene: 6. The CDR3 covers 14 residues. Here the CDR3 reads CSATRAGGADTQYF. As DNA, the CDR3 is TGCAGTGCTACCCGGGCGGGGGGGGCAGATACGCAGTATTTT.

This clonotype turned up a few times. This chain uses TRBV10-3 with TRBJ1-2; D unclear. The germline V gene has CDR1 ENHRY and CDR2 SYGVKD. With 7 bases removed from V and 8 bases from J, the gap between germline ends came to 20 bases. The CDR3 loop spans 14 amino acids. The CDR3 reads CAITDDRSIGGYTF. CDR3 nucleotide sequence: TGTGCCATCACGGATGACCGTAGTATAGGCGGCTACACCTTC.

V and J are TRBV4-2 and TRBJ2-3, with TRBD2 matching over 8 bases. V was clipped by 3 bases and J by 4 bases; unmatched bases: 12. This CDR3 is 17 amino acids long. Germline CDR1 LGHNA, CDR2 YNFKEQ. The CDR3 nucleotides are TGTGCCAGCAGCCAGACCCGGGGGGGGGGAGCTGCAGATACGCAGTATTTT. Protein: CASSQTRGGGAADTQYF.

This clonotype was observed a handful of times. This chain links TRBV11-1 with TRBJ1-6, with a tentative D call TRBD1 (6 bases). Per the germline V gene, CDR1 is SGHAT and CDR2 is FQDESV (reference sequence). Trimming pared 4 bases from V and 8 bases from J, leaving 15 bases between. CDR3 length equals 15 residues. The CDR3 reads CASSSTGSNDSPLHF. CDR3 in DNA: TGTGCCAGCAGCTCAACAGGGTCGAATGATTCACCCCTCCACTTT.

This clonotype has a handful of counts. The chain recombines TRBV12-3 or TRBV12-4 with TRBJ1-1; D is undetermined. This CDR3 comprises 14 residues. V lost 6 bases and J lost 5, with 16 bases in between. CDR3 DNA sequence: TGTGCCAGCAGCTGGACGGAGGGAACAACTGAAGCTTTCTTT. Translating it yields CASSWTEGTTEAFF.

This clonotype was counted a few times. J is TRBJ2-3 and V is TRBV9; no definite D call. This CDR3 is 14 amino acids long. Germline CDR1 is SGDLS and CDR2 is YYNGEE. The V gene lost 0 bases and the J gene lost 6 bases, with 11 bases spanning the gap. The CDR3 DNA sequence: TGTGCCAGCAGCGTAGCTGCAGGCAGGGATACGCAGTATTTT. This sequence encodes CASSVAAGRDTQYF.

This clonotype was counted at least ten times. V is TRBV6-5 and J is TRBJ1-5; weak D call: TRBD1 (6 bases). The ends were cut back, 2 bases at V and 5 bases at J, with 10 bases in the middle. This CDR3 region has 14 residues. Germline V gene sequence: CDR1 MNHEY, CDR2 SVGAGI. As DNA, the CDR3 is TGTGCCAGCAGTTACGTACAGGGTTATCAGCCCCAGCATTTT. Translating gives CASSYVQGYQPQHF.

This clonotype has more than one count but fewer than ten. The CDR3 region has the DNA TGTGCCAGCAGCTTGGGAGGGGTCATGAACACTGAAGCTTTCTTT. Translation gives CASSLGGVMNTEAFF. The J gene is TRBJ1-1, the V gene TRBV5-5, with D tentatively TRBD1 (5 bases). This CDR3 region has 15 residues. The V and J ends lost 0 bases and 0 bases respectively, with 9 bases between them. The V gene's germline CDR1 is SGHKS and CDR2 YYEKEE (reference sequence).

This chain joins TRBV12-3 or TRBV12-4 and TRBJ2-5; D possibly corresponds to TRBD2 (7 bases). V lost 3 bases and J 1 base, leaving 12 bases between the germline ends. The CDR3 runs to 15 residues. CDR3 in amino acids: CASSFRGGGQETQYF. CDR3 DNA sequence: TGTGCCAGCAGTTTCAGGGGAGGGGGCCAAGAGACCCAGTACTTC.

This clonotype was counted only a few times. The chain employs TRBV6-1 and TRBJ2-2, with D unclear. V dropped 7 bases and J dropped 3 bases, with 9 bases sitting between them. Per germline, CDR1 MNHNS and CDR2 SASEGT. There are 13 residues in the CDR3. The CDR3 DNA reads TGTGCCAGCACGCCGGGCTACACCGGGGAGCTGTTTTTT. Amino acids: CASTPGYTGELFF.

This clonotype appeared a few times. V and J are TRBV10-3 and TRBJ1-2, with 8 bases fitting TRBD1. The ends lost 8 bases at V and 0 bases at J; junction bases unmatched: 2. Germline loops: CDR1 ENHRY, CDR2 SYGVKD. The CDR3 runs to 13 residues. The CDR3 protein is CAIGQGTNYGYTF. CDR3 nucleotide sequence: TGTGCCATCGGACAGGGTACTAACTATGGCTACACCTTC.

This clonotype was seen a handful of times. This chain uses TRBV5-1 with TRBJ2-4; TRBD2 might be the D (6 bases). Germline-derived CDR1 and CDR2 are SGHRS and YFSETQ. This CDR3 has 15 residues. V dropped 3 bases and J dropped 0 bases, with 10 bases sitting between them. The CDR3 sequence: CASSSSGAAKNIQYF. The CDR3 DNA reads TGCGCCAGCAGCTCCTCGGGAGCAGCCAAAAACATTCAGTACTTC.

This chain uses TRBV18 with TRBJ2-4; no clear D. Germline V gives CDR1 KGHSH, CDR2 LQKENI. This CDR3 is 13 amino acids long. The ends were cut back, 3 bases at V and 9 bases at J, with 12 bases in the middle. CDR3: CASSPYDRPIQYF. The CDR3 DNA sequence: TGTGCCAGCTCACCGTATGACCGTCCCATTCAGTACTTC.

The table lists this clonotype with many counts. The V gene is TRBV20-1, the J gene TRBJ2-5; D not certain. Per the germline V gene, CDR1 is DFQATT and CDR2 is SNEGSKA (reference sequence). V was clipped by 5 bases and J by 5 bases, with 12 bases between them. The CDR3 is 12 amino acids. The CDR3 sequence: CSAYILGETQYF. For the CDR3, the DNA is TGCAGTGCTTATATACTTGGGGAGACCCAGTACTTC.

The chain joins TRBV6-2 or TRBV6-3 to TRBJ2-7; 8 nucleotides line up with TRBD2. Germline-derived CDR1 and CDR2 are MNHEY and SVGEGT. J was trimmed by 6 bases and V by 6 bases; bases with no gene match: 10. There are 14 residues in the CDR3. The chain's CDR3 is CASSQLAATGEQYF. The DNA for the CDR3 is TGTGCCAGCAGCCAACTAGCGGCGACTGGCGAGCAGTACTTC.